The source of this TCR beta chain is a study of blood T cell repertoires in COVID-19. Original data processing: By means of reference gene primer amplification, nucleated cell counts were estimated. TCRdb's table, derived via immunoSEQ multiplex PCR, lists solely in-frame clones and lacks some. D and trimming come from the DNA, and the V and J calls and clone size come from that table. The sample includes some 98,000 clones, less than 85% seen only once; the top ten take under 13%. Germline CDR1 ENHRY, CDR2 SYGVKD. Unmatched junction bases numbered 5, after V lost 9 bases and J lost 0 bases. The CDR3 loop spans 14 amino acids. This clone was picked up one time.

The chain recombines TRBV10-3 with TRBJ2-3, with 8 positions matching TRBD2. The receptor's source is a man between 70 and 80 years old with active or convalescent COVID-19. The specimen was peripheral blood. The CDR3 coding sequence is TGTGCCATGGGAACGGGGGGGAGCACAGATACGCAGTATTTT. It yields the protein CAMGTGGSTDTQYF.